The 9 T cell receptor beta chains listed next were all sequenced from one sample in a study of cytomegalovirus exposure and HLA in healthy donors. TCRdb's table, derived via immunoSEQ multiplex PCR, lists solely in-frame clones and lacks some. The table records 250,000 to 350,000 clones, 87% of them present only once. Sequenced material: PBMCs. The receptors originated from a woman in her twenties or thirties in good health and CMV-seropositive.

The rearrangement joins TRBV27 to TRBJ2-2, with 9 bases identical to TRBD1. The CDR3 is made up of 15 amino acids. V gave up 7 bases and J gave up 5 bases; unmatched junction bases: 8. The germline V gene encodes CDR1 MNHEY and CDR2 SMNVEV (reference sequence). The CDR3 DNA follows: TGTGCCAGCACCGTGACAGGGGGGGGTACCGGGGAGCTGTTTTTT. Translation gives CASTVTGGGTGELFF.

The genes are TRBV15 and TRBJ2-7; D gene ambiguous. V lost 1 base to trimming and J lost 7 bases, with 5 bases between them. Looked up from germline, CDR1 is LNHNV and CDR2 is YYDKDF (reference sequence). This CDR3 comprises 11 residues. CDR3 DNA: TGTGCCACCAGCAGAGGGAAAGAGCAGTACTTC. This codes for CATSRGKEQYF.

The chain uses TRBV13 and TRBJ2-1, with 9 bases identical to TRBD1. Germline loops: CDR1 PRHDT, CDR2 FYEKMQ (reference sequence). V lost 1 base and J lost 3; bases outside the gene matches: 28. The CDR3 consists of 24 residues. The DNA for the CDR3 is TGTGCCAGCAGCTTAGTGCCGGGACAGGGTAACGGCGGTGGGATAGCGGCGGACTACAATGAGCAGTTCTTC. Its protein product is CASSLVPGQGNGGGIAADYNEQFF.

This chain uses TRBV6-4 with TRBJ1-2; D is possibly TRBD1 (6 bases). Per germline, CDR1 MRHNA and CDR2 SNTAGT. The CDR3 runs to 13 residues. The V end was cut by 1 base, the J end by 7 bases, with 10 bases between. CDR3 sequence: CASSDFGGGGYTF. The DNA of the CDR3 is TGTGCCAGCAGTGACTTCGGGGGCGGTGGCTACACCTTC.

The chain couples TRBV7-8 to TRBJ2-7; D possibly matches TRBD1 or TRBD2 (5 bases each). This CDR3 region has 14 residues. Looked up from germline, CDR1 is SGHVS and CDR2 is FQNEAQ. The V gene lost 3 bases and the J gene lost 7 bases, with 16 bases spanning the gap. The CDR3 protein is CASSFLLVGDEQYF. For the CDR3, the DNA is TGTGCCAGCAGCTTTTTACTGGTGGGGGATGAGCAGTACTTC.

The chain has TRBV9 and TRBJ2-1; no reliable D call. Trimming shortened V by 0 bases and J by 4 bases, and 11 bases separated the two germline ends. This CDR3 has 15 residues. CDR1 is SGDLS, CDR2 YYNGEE, per germline. This CDR3 reads CASSVGADGYNEQFF. In DNA form, the CDR3 reads TGTGCCAGCAGCGTAGGGGCGGACGGATACAATGAGCAGTTCTTC. Variable domain in full (rest from reference TRBV9 and TRBJ2-1): DSGVTQTPKHLITATGQRVTLRCSPRSGDLSVYWYQQSLDQGLQFLIQYYNGEERAKGNILERFSAQQFPDLHSELNLSSLELGDSALYFCASSVGADGYNEQFFGPGTRLTVL.

The V call is TRBV27, the J call TRBJ1-2; tentatively, D is TRBD1 (5 bases). The V end was cut by 3 bases, the J end by 5 bases, with 10 bases between. Germline values: CDR1 MNHEY, CDR2 SMNVEV (reference sequence). This CDR3 comprises 13 residues. The CDR3 protein is CASSFQGGYGYTF. The CDR3 coding sequence is TGTGCCAGCAGTTTCCAGGGTGGGTATGGCTACACCTTC.

The chain recombines TRBV7-9 with TRBJ2-7; D assignment may be TRBD1 or TRBD2 (5 bases each). Trimming removed 3 bases from V and 3 bases from J, with 15 bases in between. CDR1 is SEHNR, CDR2 FQNEAQ, per germline (reference sequence). The CDR3 runs 15 residues. This CDR3 is CASSLGVGERYEQYF. CDR3 nucleotides: TGTGCCAGCAGCTTGGGGGTTGGGGAACGCTACGAGCAGTACTTC.

V gene TRBV28 combines with J gene TRBJ2-7, with 7 bases aligning to TRBD2. Germline-derived CDR1 and CDR2 are MDHEN and SYDVKM. This CDR3 region has 14 residues. Trimming removed 6 bases from V and 2 bases from J; junction bases left unmatched: 7. Here the CDR3 DNA reads TGTGCCAGCAGCCCGGGACTACCTCCCTACGAGCAGTACTTC. This codes for CASSPGLPPYEQYF.